This T cell receptor (beta chain) was sequenced during a study of T cell responses to AZD1222 COVID-19 vaccine. The study's findings and limits: Unmutated regions of variants are reportedly targeted by nearly half of spike-specific TCRs.

CDR3 length equals 15 residues. Trimming left V 4 bases short and J 1 base short, with 13 bases between. Looked up from germline, CDR1 is MNHEY and CDR2 is SMNVEV (reference sequence). Concerning this clone: Its antigen is not identified.

Only in-frame clones appear in the TCRdb table, and some are missing; sequencing was by immunoSEQ multiplex PCR. The table lists 150,000 or so clones, almost 95% of them singletons, with 3% to 4% in the top ten. This specimen consisted of peripheral blood, obtained 28 days after the second AZD1222 dose. The source is an adult who received the AZD1222 COVID-19 vaccine. This chain connects TRBV27 to TRBJ2-5, with D uncertain. CDR3: CASSSPWGGQETQYF. The DNA for the CDR3 is TGTGCCAGCAGTTCTCCGTGGGGTGGCCAAGAGACCCAGTACTTC.